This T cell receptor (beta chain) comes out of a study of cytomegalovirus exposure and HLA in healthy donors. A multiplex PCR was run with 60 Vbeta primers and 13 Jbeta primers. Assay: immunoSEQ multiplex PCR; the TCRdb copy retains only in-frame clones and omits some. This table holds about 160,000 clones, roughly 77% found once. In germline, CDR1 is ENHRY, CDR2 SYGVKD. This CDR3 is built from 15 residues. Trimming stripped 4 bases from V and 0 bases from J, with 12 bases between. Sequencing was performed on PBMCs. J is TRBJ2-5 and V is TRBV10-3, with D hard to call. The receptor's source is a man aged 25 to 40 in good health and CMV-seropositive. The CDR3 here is CAISAVGADQETQYF. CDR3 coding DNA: TGTGCCATCAGTGCTGTTGGAGCAGACCAAGAGACCCAGTACTTC.